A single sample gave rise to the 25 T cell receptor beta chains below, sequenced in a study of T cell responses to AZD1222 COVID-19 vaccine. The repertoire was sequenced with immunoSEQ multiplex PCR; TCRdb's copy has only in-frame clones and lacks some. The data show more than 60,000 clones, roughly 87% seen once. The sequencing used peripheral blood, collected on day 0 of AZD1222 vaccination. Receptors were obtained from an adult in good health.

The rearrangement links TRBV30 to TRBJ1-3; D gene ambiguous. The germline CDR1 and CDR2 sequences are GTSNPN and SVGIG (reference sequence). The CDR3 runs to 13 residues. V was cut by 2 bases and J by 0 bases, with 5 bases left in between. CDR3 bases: TGTGCCTGGAGTTACATCTCTGGAAACACCATATATTTT. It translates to CAWSYISGNTIYF.

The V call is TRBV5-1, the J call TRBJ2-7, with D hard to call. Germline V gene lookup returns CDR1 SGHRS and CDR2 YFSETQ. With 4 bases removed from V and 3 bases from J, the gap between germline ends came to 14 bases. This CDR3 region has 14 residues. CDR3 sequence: CASSQAGAYYEQYF. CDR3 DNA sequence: TGCGCCAGCAGCCAGGCAGGTGCTTACTACGAGCAGTACTTC.

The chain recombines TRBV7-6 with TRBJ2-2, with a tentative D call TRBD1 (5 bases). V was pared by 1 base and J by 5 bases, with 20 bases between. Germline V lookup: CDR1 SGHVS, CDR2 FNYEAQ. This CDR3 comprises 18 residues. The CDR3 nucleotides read TGTGCCAGCAGCTTAGTGCGGACAAGGGTTTCAGAGACCGGGGAGCTGTTTTTT. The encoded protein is CASSLVRTRVSETGELFF.

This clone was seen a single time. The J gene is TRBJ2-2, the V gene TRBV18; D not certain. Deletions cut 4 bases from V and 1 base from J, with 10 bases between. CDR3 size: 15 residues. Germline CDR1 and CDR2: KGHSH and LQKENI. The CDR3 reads CASSLTTVNTGELFF. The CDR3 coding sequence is TGTGCCAGCTCACTTACGACGGTGAACACCGGGGAGCTGTTTTTT.

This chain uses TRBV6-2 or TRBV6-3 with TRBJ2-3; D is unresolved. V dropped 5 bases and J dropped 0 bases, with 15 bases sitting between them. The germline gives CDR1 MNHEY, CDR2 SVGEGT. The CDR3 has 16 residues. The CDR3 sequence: CASSLPRSRSTDTQYF. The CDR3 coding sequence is TGTGCCAGCAGTCTCCCTCGTAGCAGGAGCACAGATACGCAGTATTTT.

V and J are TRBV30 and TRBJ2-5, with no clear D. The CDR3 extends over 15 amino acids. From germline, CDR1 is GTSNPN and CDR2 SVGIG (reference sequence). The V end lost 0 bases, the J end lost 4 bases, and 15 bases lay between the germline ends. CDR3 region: CAWSVGQADRETQYF. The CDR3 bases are TGTGCCTGGAGTGTTGGCCAGGCCGATCGAGAGACCCAGTACTTC.

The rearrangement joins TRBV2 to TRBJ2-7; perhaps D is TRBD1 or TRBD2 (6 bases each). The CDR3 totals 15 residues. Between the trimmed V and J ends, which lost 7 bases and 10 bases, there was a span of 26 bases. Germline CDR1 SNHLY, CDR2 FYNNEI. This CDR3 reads CASTEGGRAPLLQYF. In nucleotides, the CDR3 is TGTGCCAGCACCGAGGGGGGAAGGGCTCCCTTGCTCCAGTACTTC.

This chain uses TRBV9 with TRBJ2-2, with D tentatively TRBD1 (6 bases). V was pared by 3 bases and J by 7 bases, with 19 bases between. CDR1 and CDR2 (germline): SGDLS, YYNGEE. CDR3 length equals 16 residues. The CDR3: CASSADTGSGGGELFF. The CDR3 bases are TGTGCCAGCAGCGCTGACACAGGGTCAGGAGGCGGGGAGCTGTTTTTT. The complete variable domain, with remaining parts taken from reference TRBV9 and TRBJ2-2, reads DSGVTQTPKHLITATGQRVTLRCSPRSGDLSVYWYQQSLDQGLQFLIQYYNGEERAKGNILERFSAQQFPDLHSELNLSSLELGDSALYFCASSADTGSGGGELFFGEGSRLTVL.

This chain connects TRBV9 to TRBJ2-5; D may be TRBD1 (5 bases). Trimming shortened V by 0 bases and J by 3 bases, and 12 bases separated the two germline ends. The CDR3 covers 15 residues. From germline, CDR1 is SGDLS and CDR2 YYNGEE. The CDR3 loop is CASSVGGALEETQYF. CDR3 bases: TGTGCCAGCAGCGTAGGTGGGGCTCTTGAAGAGACCCAGTACTTC.

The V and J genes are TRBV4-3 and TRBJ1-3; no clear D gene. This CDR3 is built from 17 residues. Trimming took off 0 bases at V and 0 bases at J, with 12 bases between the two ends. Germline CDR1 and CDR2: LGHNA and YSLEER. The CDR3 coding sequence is TGCGCCAGCAGCCAAGATGGGGTCCCAAGCTCTGGAAACACCATATATTTT. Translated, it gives CASSQDGVPSSGNTIYF.

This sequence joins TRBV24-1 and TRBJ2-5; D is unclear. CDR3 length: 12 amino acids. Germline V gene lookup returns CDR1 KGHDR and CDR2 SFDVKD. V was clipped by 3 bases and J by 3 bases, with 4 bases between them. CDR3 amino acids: CATSDPKETQYF. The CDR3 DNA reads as TGTGCCACCAGTGATCCTAAAGAGACCCAGTACTTC.

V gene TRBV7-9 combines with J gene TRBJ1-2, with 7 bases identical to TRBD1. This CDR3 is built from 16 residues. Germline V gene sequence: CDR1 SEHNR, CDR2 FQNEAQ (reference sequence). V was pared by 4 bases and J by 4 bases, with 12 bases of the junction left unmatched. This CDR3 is CASSSRNDRARYGYTF. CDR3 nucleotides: TGTGCCAGCAGCTCTCGTAATGACAGGGCCCGCTATGGCTACACCTTC.

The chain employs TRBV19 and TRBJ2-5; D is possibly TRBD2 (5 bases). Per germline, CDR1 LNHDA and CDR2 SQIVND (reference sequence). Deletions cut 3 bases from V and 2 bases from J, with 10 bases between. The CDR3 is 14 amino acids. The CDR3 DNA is TGTGCCAGTAGTATCCGGGGTCTGCAAGAGACCCAGTACTTC. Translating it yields CASSIRGLQETQYF.

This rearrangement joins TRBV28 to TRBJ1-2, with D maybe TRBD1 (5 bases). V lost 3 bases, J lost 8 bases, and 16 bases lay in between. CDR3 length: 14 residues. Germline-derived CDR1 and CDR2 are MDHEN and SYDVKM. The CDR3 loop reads CASSFPGLKGGYTF. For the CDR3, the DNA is TGTGCCAGCAGTTTCCCAGGGTTGAAGGGAGGCTACACCTTC.

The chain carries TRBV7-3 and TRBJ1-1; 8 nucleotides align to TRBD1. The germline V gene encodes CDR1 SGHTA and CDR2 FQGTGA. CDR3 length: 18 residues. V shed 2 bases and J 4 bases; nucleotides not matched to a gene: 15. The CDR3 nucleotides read TGTGCCAGCAGCTTATGGGCAGGGGGCGAGCTGGGAGCCACTGAAGCTTTCTTT. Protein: CASSLWAGGELGATEAFF. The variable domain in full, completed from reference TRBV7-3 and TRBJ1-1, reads GAGVSQTPSNKVTEKGKYVELRCDPISGHTALYWYRQSLGQGPEFLIYFQGTGAADDSGLPNDRFFAVRPEGSVSTLKIQRTERGDSAVYLCASSLWAGGELGATEAFFGQGTRLTVV.

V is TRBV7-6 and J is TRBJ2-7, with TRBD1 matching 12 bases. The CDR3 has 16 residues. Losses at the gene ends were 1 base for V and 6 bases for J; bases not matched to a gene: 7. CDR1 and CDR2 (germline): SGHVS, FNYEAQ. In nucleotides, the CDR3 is TGTGCCAGCAGCTTAGAGGGACAGGGGGCAGCGAGCGAGCAGTACTTC. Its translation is CASSLEGQGAASEQYF. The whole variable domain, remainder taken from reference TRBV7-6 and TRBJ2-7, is GAGVSQSPRYKVTKRGQDVALRCDPISGHVSLYWYRQALGQGPEFLTYFNYEAQQDKSGLPNDRFSAERPEGSISTLTIQRTEQRDSAMYRCASSLEGQGAASEQYFGPGTRLTVT.

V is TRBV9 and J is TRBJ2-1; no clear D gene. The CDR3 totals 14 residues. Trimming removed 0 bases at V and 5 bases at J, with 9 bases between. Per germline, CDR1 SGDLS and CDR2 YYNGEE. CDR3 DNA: TGTGCCAGCAGCGTAGCTATAAGAGACAATGAGCAGTTCTTC. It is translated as CASSVAIRDNEQFF. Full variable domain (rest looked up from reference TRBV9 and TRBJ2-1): DSGVTQTPKHLITATGQRVTLRCSPRSGDLSVYWYQQSLDQGLQFLIQYYNGEERAKGNILERFSAQQFPDLHSELNLSSLELGDSALYFCASSVAIRDNEQFFGPGTRLTVL.

CDR3 in amino acids: CASSLGAPGPKGGTQYF. DNA of the CDR3: TGTGCCAGCAGCTTAGGGGCCCCGGGACCCAAAGGGGGGACCCAGTACTTC. The J gene is TRBJ2-5, the V gene TRBV11-3, with D possibly matching TRBD1 (6 bases). Trimming pared 1 base from V and 7 bases from J, leaving 22 bases between. The germline V gene has CDR1 SGHNT and CDR2 YENEEA. This CDR3 contains 17 residues.

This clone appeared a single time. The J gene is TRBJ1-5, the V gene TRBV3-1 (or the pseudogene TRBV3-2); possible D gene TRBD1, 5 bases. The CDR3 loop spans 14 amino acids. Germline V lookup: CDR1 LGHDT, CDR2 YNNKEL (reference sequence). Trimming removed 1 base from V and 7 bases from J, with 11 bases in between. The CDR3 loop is CASSQGGFDQPQHF. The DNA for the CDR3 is TGTGCCAGCAGCCAAGGGGGGTTTGACCAGCCCCAGCATTTT.

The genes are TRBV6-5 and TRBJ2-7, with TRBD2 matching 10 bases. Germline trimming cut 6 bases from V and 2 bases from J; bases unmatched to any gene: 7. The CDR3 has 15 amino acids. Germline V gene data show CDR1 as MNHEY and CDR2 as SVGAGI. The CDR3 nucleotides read TGTGCCAGCAGGGAGGGGACTAGCGTAACCTACGAGCAGTACTTC. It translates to CASREGTSVTYEQYF.

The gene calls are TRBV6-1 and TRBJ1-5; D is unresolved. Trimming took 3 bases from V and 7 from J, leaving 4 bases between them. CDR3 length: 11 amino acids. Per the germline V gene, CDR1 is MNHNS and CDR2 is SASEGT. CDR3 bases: TGTGCCAGCAGTGATCAGCAGCCCCAGCATTTT. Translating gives CASSDQQPQHF.

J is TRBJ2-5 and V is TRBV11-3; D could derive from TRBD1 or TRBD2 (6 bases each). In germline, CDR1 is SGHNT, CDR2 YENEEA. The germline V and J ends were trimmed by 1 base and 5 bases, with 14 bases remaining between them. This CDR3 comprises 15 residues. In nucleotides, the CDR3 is TGTGCCAGCAGCTTAGTCATCGGGGGCTTGGAGACCCAGTACTTC. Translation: CASSLVIGGLETQYF.

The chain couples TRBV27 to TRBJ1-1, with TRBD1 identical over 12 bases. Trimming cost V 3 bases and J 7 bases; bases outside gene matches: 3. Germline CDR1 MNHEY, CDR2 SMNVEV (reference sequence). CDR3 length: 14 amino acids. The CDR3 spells CASSFGTGGVEAFF. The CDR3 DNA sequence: TGTGCCAGCAGTTTTGGGACAGGGGGCGTTGAAGCTTTCTTT.

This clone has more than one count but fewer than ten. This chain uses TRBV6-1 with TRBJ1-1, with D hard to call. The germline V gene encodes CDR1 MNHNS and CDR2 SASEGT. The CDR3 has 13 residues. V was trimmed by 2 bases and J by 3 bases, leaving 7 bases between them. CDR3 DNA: TGTGCCAGCAGTGAAAGGGAGGACACTGAAGCTTTCTTT. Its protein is CASSEREDTEAFF.

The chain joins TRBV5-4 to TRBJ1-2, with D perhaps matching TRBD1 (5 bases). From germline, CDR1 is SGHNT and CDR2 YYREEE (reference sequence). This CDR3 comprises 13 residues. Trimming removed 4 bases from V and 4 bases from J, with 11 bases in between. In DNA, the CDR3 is TGTGCCAGCAGCCCACCGGGGGGCTATGGCTACACCTTC. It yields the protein CASSPPGGYGYTF.